This entry is about one T cell receptor beta chain. The antigen remains unidentified. TCRdb ran MiXCR on the reads and lists one entry per CDR3 protein. Among 550,000 to 700,000 distinct CDR3 sequences listed, around 40% were seen once. This entry belongs to a study of T cell repertoires in cytomegalovirus infection. Across the whole study: CMV epitopes used comprised recently identified HLA-C-restricted ones and well-studied HLA-B-restricted ones.

Study results and limitations: Clonotype analysis showed dominance of the ex vivo response by HLA-C-restricted CMV-specific TCR beta clonotypes. Cumulative public TCR beta family frequency identified carriers of CMV plus the relevant HLA.

CDR1 is DFQATT and CDR2 is SNEGSKA in the germline V gene (reference sequence). With V trimmed by 5 bases and J by 4 bases, 12 bases remained unmatched. This CDR3 is 15 amino acids long. The receptor's source is a human donor in good health (CMV status not recorded). Some clones in this sample may be carry-over from other donors' samples. This sample comprised cultured PBMCs, obtained from culture after CMV antigen stimulation. The chain joins TRBV20-1 to TRBJ2-7; 9 bases map to TRBD2. In DNA form, the CDR3 reads TGCAGTGCTGGGGGGGGGCGCAGCGGGAGGTACGAGCAGTACTTC. Translation: CSAGGGRSGRYEQYF.